A selection of T cell receptor beta chains follows, all from one sample in a study of blood T cell repertoires in COVID-19. Generated by immunoSEQ multiplex PCR, the TCRdb table keeps only in-frame clones and is missing some. The sample has some 180,000 clones; approximately 90% are singletons. The specimen sequenced was peripheral blood. The source of these receptors is a man in his fifties with COVID-19, enrolled during active disease. Each CDR3 is given with its conserved first and last residue. A D gene is named only where the DNA matches it firmly. Some rows mark clone size as missing; the rest say once, few, many or name a class of expanded clone.

TRBV18	TRBJ1-1	TRBD1	NA	TGTGCCAGCTCACCCCTGACAGGGCTGGACACTGAAGCTTTCTTT	CASSPLTGLDTEAFF
TRBV5-1	TRBJ2-2	NA	NA	TGCGCCAGCAGCCTTTCAGGCACCGGGGAGCTGTTTTTT	CASSLSGTGELFF
TRBV7-9	TRBJ1-4	NA	NA	TGTGCCAGCAGCTTTCCGGCGGCTAATGAAAAACTGTTTTTT	CASSFPAANEKLFF
TRBV6-6	TRBJ2-5	NA	few	TGTGCCAGCAGTTACTGGGAGGAAGAGACCCAGTACTTC	CASSYWEEETQYF
TRBV5-1	TRBJ2-5	NA	NA	TGCGCCAGCAGCTTGGGGGGATTGGGGCGACAAGAGACCCAGTACTTC	CASSLGGLGRQETQYF
TRBV28	TRBJ2-5	NA	NA	TGTGCCAGCGGCCCCCCTGGGGGGTTGCAAGAGACCCAGTACTTC	CASGPPGGLQETQYF
TRBV6-5	TRBJ1-6	NA	NA	TGTGCCAGCAGTTACTCGGCGACGGCCGGGGCACCCCTCCACTTT	CASSYSATAGAPLHF
TRBV7-9	TRBJ1-2	NA	NA	TGTGCCAGCAGCCCCTGGGGCAGGTTCGGCTACACCTTC	CASSPWGRFGYTF
TRBV18	TRBJ2-5	TRBD1	NA	TGTGCCAGCTCAACTGCCGGGACAGTCGGGGAGACCCAGTACTTC	CASSTAGTVGETQYF
TRBV10-2	TRBJ1-1	NA	NA	TGCGCCAGCAGTGAGTCCACCGCGGGGGGCTGGGCGGGGAACACTGAAGCTTTCTTT	CASSESTAGGWAGNTEAFF
TRBV2	TRBJ1-6	NA	few	TGTGCCAGCATCGAGGCAGGGGAATATAATTCACCCCTCCACTTT	CASIEAGEYNSPLHF
TRBV11-3	TRBJ2-3	TRBD2	NA	TGTGCCAGCAGCTTAGTAGCGGGATCGAAGGATACGCAGTATTTT	CASSLVAGSKDTQYF
TRBV29-1	TRBJ2-6	TRBD2	NA	TGCAGCGTTGAATCGGGGGGAGGGGATTCTGGGGCCAACGTCCTGACTTTC	CSVESGGGDSGANVLTF
TRBV27	TRBJ2-7	TRBD1	NA	TGTGCCAGCAGCGACAGGGGGTACGAGCAGTACTTC	CASSDRGYEQYF
TRBV5-8	TRBJ1-5	TRBD1	NA	TGTGCCAGCAGCCCGGGACAGTTTAATAGCAATCAGCCCCAGCATTTT	CASSPGQFNSNQPQHF
TRBV9	TRBJ2-7	TRBD2	NA	TGTGCCAGCAGCGTCGACGGAGGGAGGGGTTACGAGCAGTACTTC	CASSVDGGRGYEQYF
TRBV5-7	TRBJ2-5	NA	NA	TGTGCCAGCAGCTTGATCTGGGCAGGCGAATATAGGGAGACCCAGTACTTC	CASSLIWAGEYRETQYF
TRBV2	TRBJ1-4	NA	once	TGTGCCAGCAACCTGATGACAGGCGAAAAACTGTTTTTT	CASNLMTGEKLFF
TRBV6-6	TRBJ2-1	NA	NA	TGTGCCAGCAGTTATTACCAACAGGTAAATGAGCAGTTCTTC	CASSYYQQVNEQFF
TRBV19	TRBJ2-7	NA	NA	TGTGCCAGTAGTCGAGGGGACAACTACGAGCAGTACTTC	CASSRGDNYEQYF
TRBV7-2	TRBJ2-7	TRBD1	NA	TGTGCCAGCAGCTCTGGGACAGGGGGAAACGAGCAGTACTTC	CASSSGTGGNEQYF
TRBV5-1	TRBJ1-1	TRBD1	NA	TGCGCCAGCAGGCCCCTAGGGACAGGGGGAATGAACACTGAAGCTTTCTTT	CASRPLGTGGMNTEAFF
TRBV5-8	TRBJ2-7	TRBD1	NA	TGTGCCAGCAGCGACAGGGGCCGGGAGTACTTC	CASSDRGREYF
TRBV18	TRBJ2-1	NA	once	TGTGCCAGCTTACCACAACAGGGCTCCTACAATGAGCAGTTCTTC	CASLPQQGSYNEQFF
TRBV11-2	TRBJ2-7	TRBD1	NA	TGTGCCAGCAGCTTAGGGGACAGGGCTACCTACGAGCAGTACTTC	CASSLGDRATYEQYF
TRBV3-1/TRBV3-2	TRBJ1-1	NA	NA	TGTGCCAGCAGCCAGGGTGGGCGGAACACTGAAGCTTTCTTT	CASSQGGRNTEAFF
TRBV7-3	TRBJ2-5	NA	few	TGTGCCAGCAGCTTATTGGAGTATTCGGAGACCCAGTACTTC	CASSLLEYSETQYF
TRBV21-1	TRBJ2-2	NA	once	TGTGCCAGCAGCAATTGTCTAGCGGGCGCCGGGGAGCTGTTTTTT	CASSNCLAGAGELFF
TRBV30	TRBJ2-7	TRBD1	NA	TGTGCCTGGAGTGTAGGGACAGTTTACTCCTACGAGCAGTACTTC	CAWSVGTVYSYEQYF
TRBV29-1	TRBJ2-2	NA	many	TGCAGCGTCCGGCCAGCGGCCGGGGAGCTGTTTTTT	CSVRPAAGELFF
TRBV2	TRBJ2-7	NA	NA	TGTGCCAGCAGTGAACAGGGAACAAACTACGAGCAGTACTTC	CASSEQGTNYEQYF
TRBV28	TRBJ1-2	NA	NA	TGTGCCAGCACCCCCAGGCTTTTGGGTAACTATGGCTACACCTTC	CASTPRLLGNYGYTF
TRBV6-5	TRBJ1-6	NA	NA	TGTGCCAGCAGTTACGGGGGGGGCCTGGATTCACCCCTCCACTTT	CASSYGGGLDSPLHF
TRBV7-7	TRBJ2-1	NA	NA	TGTGCCAGCAGCTTAGCAGGGGAGGCTTACAATGAGCAGTTCTTC	CASSLAGEAYNEQFF